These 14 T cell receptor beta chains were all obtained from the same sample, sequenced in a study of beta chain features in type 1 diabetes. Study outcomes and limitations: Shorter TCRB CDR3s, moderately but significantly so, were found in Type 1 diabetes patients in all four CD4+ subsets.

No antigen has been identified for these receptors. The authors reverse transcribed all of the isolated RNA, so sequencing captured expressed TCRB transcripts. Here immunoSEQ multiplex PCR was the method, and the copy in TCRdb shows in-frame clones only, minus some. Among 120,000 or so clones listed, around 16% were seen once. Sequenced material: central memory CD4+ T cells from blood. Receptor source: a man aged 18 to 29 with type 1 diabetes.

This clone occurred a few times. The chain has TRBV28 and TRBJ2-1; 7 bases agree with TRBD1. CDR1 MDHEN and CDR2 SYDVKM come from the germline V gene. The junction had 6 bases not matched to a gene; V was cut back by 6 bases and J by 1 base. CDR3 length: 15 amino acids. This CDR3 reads CASSHRGASYNEQFF. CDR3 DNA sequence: TGTGCCAGCAGCCACAGGGGAGCATCCTACAATGAGCAGTTCTTC.

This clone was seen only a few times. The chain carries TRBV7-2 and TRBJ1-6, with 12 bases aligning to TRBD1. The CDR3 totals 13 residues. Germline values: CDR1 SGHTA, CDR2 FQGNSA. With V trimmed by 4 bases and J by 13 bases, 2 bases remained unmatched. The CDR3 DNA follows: TGTGCCAGCAGCTACGGGACAGGGGGCCCCCTCCACTTT. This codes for CASSYGTGGPLHF.

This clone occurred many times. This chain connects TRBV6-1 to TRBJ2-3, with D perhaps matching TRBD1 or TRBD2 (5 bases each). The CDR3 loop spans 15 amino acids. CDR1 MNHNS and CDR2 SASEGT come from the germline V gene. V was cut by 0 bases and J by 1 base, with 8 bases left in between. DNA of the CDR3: TGTGCCAGCAGTGAAGCCCTGGGGGGCACAGATACGCAGTATTTT. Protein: CASSEALGGTDTQYF.

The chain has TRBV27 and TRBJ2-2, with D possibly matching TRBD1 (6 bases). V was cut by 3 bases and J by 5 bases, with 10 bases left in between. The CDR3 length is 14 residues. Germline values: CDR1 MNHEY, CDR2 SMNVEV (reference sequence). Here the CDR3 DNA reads TGTGCCAGCAGTTTCCGACAGGCAACCGGGGAGCTGTTTTTT. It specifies CASSFRQATGELFF.

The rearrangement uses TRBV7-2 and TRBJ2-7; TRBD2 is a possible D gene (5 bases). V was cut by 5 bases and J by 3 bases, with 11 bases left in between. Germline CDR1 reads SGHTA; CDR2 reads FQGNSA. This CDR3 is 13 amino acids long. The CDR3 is CASSIGLDYEQYF. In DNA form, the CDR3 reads TGTGCCAGCAGCATCGGACTGGACTACGAGCAGTACTTC. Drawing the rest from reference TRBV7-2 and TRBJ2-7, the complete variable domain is GAGVSQSPSNKVTEKGKDVELRCDPISGHTALYWYRQSLGQGLEFLIYFQGNSAPDKSGLPSDRFSAERTGGSVSTLTIQRTQQEDSAVYLCASSIGLDYEQYFGPGTRLTVT.

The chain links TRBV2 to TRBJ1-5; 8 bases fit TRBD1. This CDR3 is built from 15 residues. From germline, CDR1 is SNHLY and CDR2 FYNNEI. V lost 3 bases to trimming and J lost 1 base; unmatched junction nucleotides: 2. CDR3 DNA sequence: TGTGCCAGCAGTGATGGGACAGGAAGCAATCAGCCCCAGCATTTT. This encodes CASSDGTGSNQPQHF.

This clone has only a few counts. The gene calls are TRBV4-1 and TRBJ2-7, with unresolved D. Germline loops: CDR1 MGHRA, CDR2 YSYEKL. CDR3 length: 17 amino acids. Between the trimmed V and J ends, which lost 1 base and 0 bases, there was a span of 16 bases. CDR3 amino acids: CASSQGVRIVSSYEQYF. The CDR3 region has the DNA TGCGCCAGCAGCCAAGGGGTTCGGATCGTCAGCTCCTACGAGCAGTACTTC.

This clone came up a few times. The CDR3, as DNA: TGTGCCAGCAGTTCCCACACCGGGACAGGTGGCTACACCTTC. Protein sequence: CASSSHTGTGGYTF. The genes are TRBV27 and TRBJ1-2; 8 bases are a match to TRBD1. Germline values: CDR1 MNHEY, CDR2 SMNVEV (reference sequence). Trimming took 4 bases from V and 7 from J; bases not matched to a gene: 8. This CDR3 contains 14 residues.

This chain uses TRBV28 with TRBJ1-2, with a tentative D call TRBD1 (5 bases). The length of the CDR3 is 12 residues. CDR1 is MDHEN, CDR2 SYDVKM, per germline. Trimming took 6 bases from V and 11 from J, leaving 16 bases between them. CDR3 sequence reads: CASRASGPGYTF. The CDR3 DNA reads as TGTGCCAGCAGGGCCTCGGGACCCGGGTACACCTTC.

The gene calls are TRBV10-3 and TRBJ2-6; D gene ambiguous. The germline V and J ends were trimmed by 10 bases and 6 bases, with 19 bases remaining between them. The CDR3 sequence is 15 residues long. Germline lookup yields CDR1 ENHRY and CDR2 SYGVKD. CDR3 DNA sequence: TGTGCCAGCAGCCCCAGAGCCTCCGAGGCCAACGTCCTGACTTTC. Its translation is CASSPRASEANVLTF.

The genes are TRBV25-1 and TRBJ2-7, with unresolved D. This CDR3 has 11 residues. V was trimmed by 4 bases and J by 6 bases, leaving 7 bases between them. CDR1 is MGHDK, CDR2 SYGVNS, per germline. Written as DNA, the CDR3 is TGTGCCAGCAGTGGCGGATCCGAGCAGTACTTC. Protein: CASSGGSEQYF.

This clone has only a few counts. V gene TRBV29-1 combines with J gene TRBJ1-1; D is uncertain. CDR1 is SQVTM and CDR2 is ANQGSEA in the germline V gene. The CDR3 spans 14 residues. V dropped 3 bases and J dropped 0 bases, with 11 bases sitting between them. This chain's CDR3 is CSVESRPMNTEAFF. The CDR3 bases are TGCAGCGTTGAGTCGAGGCCCATGAACACTGAAGCTTTCTTT.

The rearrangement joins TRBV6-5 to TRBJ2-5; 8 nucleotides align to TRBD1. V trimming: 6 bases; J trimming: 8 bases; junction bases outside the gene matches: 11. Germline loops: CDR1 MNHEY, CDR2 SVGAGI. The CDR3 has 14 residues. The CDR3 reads CASSQGQAAGTQYF. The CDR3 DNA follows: TGTGCCAGCAGCCAGGGACAGGCGGCGGGCACCCAGTACTTC.

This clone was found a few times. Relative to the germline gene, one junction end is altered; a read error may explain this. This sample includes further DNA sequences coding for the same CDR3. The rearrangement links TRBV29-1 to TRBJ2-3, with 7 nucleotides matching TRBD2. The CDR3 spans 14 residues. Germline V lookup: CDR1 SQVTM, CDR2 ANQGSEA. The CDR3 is CSVEGGRGTDTQYF. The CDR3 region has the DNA TGCAGCGTCGAAGGCGGGAGAGGTACAGATACGCAGTATTTT.